A single sample gave rise to the 29 T cell receptor beta chains below, sequenced in a study of beta chain features in type 1 diabetes. Study-level results: In all four CD4+ subsets, TCRB CDR3 length was significantly, moderately reduced in type 1 diabetes.

Expressed TCRB transcripts were sequenced after all isolated RNA was converted to cDNA. This table comes from immunoSEQ multiplex PCR, and its TCRdb copy is limited to in-frame clones, with some not included. Seen here are roughly 150,000 clones, about 9% observed once, and the top ten hold 0.7%. These receptors are not linked to any known antigen. Specimen: central memory CD4+ T cells from blood. All receptors derive from a woman aged 30 to 39 with type 1 diabetes.

This rearrangement joins TRBV5-1 to TRBJ2-1, with a tentative D call TRBD1 (5 bases). This CDR3 has 17 residues. The V gene's germline CDR1 is SGHRS and CDR2 YFSETQ. V shed 0 bases and J shed 6 bases, with 19 bases lying between them. DNA of the CDR3: TGCGCCAGCAGCTTGGTATTCCTTGGGGCAGTCAGCAATGAGCAGTTCTTC. It encodes CASSLVFLGAVSNEQFF.

In its sample, this clone was seen a few times. The chain couples TRBV6-5 to TRBJ1-3; unclear D gene. There are 14 residues in the CDR3. The V end was cut by 6 bases, the J end by 3 bases, with 12 bases between. Germline V gives CDR1 MNHEY, CDR2 SVGAGI. Here the CDR3 DNA reads TGTGCCAGCAGCCAACTCATAAGTGGAAACACCATATATTTT. Protein: CASSQLISGNTIYF.

This clone was seen more than once but under ten times. Written as DNA, the CDR3 is TGCAGCGTTGTCGGGACAAACATGAACACTGAAGCTTTCTTT. It codes for CSVVGTNMNTEAFF. The V call is TRBV29-1, the J call TRBJ1-1, with TRBD1 as a possible D gene (6 bases). Germline values: CDR1 SQVTM, CDR2 ANQGSEA. CDR3 size: 14 residues. The V end was cut by 4 bases, the J end by 0 bases, with 12 bases between.

This clone has a handful of counts. The chain joins TRBV10-2 to TRBJ2-4; 10 bases agree with TRBD2. J gave up 0 bases and V 2 bases, and 7 bases lay outside the gene matches. The CDR3 sequence is 18 residues long. Germline CDR1 WSHSY, CDR2 SAAADI. CDR3 in DNA: TGCGCCAGCAGTGAGAGTATAGCGGGAGGATTAGCCAAAAACATTCAGTACTTC. This gives the protein CASSESIAGGLAKNIQYF.

This clone was detected a few times. The chain joins TRBV7-9 to TRBJ2-1, with D possibly TRBD2 on 5 matching bases. The CDR3 runs to 13 residues. Trimming pared 9 bases from V and 2 bases from J, leaving 11 bases between. CDR1 and CDR2 (germline): SEHNR, FQNEAQ (reference sequence). The CDR3: CARAGLTYNEQFF. CDR3 nucleotide sequence: TGTGCCAGGGCGGGTTTAACCTACAATGAGCAGTTCTTC.

This clone appeared a few times. CDR3 coding DNA: TGTGCCAGCAGTCCGGAGGGTGGCTATGGCTACACCTTC. Translating gives CASSPEGGYGYTF. This chain uses TRBV6-1 with TRBJ1-2; no reliable D call. The CDR3 consists of 13 residues. The germline gives CDR1 MNHNS, CDR2 SASEGT. The ends were cut back, 5 bases at V and 4 bases at J, with 11 bases in the middle.

There are a few counts of this clone. The chain combines TRBV11-3 with TRBJ2-4, with TRBD1 matching over 8 bases. The germline gives CDR1 SGHNT, CDR2 YENEEA. This CDR3 is 15 amino acids long. V shed 7 bases, J shed 5 bases, and the junction held 10 bases outside the gene matches. CDR3 in DNA: TGTGCCAGCACCCCTCCCGGGACAGGAGAAAACATTCAGTACTTC. Amino acid sequence: CASTPPGTGENIQYF.

A few counts support this clone. The gene calls are TRBV5-6 and TRBJ2-1, with TRBD2 matching over 10 bases. Germline CDR1 SGHDT, CDR2 YYEEEE. V was clipped by 4 bases and J by 7 bases; unmatched bases: 8. The CDR3 sequence is 15 residues long. DNA of the CDR3: TGTGCCAGCAGCGGACGACTAGCGGGTGCGAATGAGCAGTTCTTC. This encodes CASSGRLAGANEQFF. Variable domain in full (rest from reference TRBV5-6 and TRBJ2-1): DAGVTQSPTHLIKTRGQQVTLRCSPKSGHDTVSWYQQALGQGPQFIFQYYEEEERQRGNFPDRFSGHQFPNYSSELNVNALLLGDSALYLCASSGRLAGANEQFFGPGTRLTVL.

The chain joins TRBV28 to TRBJ1-1; 7 positions agree with TRBD1. This CDR3 has 14 amino acids. Germline loops: CDR1 MDHEN, CDR2 SYDVKM. The J segment lost 11 bases and the V segment lost 6 bases, leaving 15 bases of the junction unmatched. CDR3 amino acids: CASRTGTEESLAFF. The CDR3 DNA is TGTGCCAGCAGAACCGGGACAGAAGAATCGTTGGCTTTCTTT.

This clone was seen only a few times. The chain combines TRBV19 with TRBJ2-1, with a tentative D call TRBD2 (5 bases). Trimming shortened V by 5 bases and J by 4 bases, and 15 bases separated the two germline ends. The CDR3 is made up of 15 amino acids. Germline V gene lookup returns CDR1 LNHDA and CDR2 SQIVND (reference sequence). The CDR3 DNA sequence: TGTGCCAGTAGTGGCGGAGGCGGACGGTACAATGAGCAGTTCTTC. It encodes CASSGGGGRYNEQFF.

This clone has only a few counts. This chain joins TRBV7-8 and TRBJ2-3; 11 positions agree with TRBD2. Trimming cost V 3 bases and J 8 bases; bases outside gene matches: 4. The germline gives CDR1 SGHVS, CDR2 FQNEAQ. This CDR3 region has 14 residues. The DNA of the CDR3 is TGTGCCAGCAGCTTTAGCGGGAGGGCCGGTACGCAGTATTTT. This gives the protein CASSFSGRAGTQYF.

The rearrangement uses TRBV6-1 and TRBJ2-1; no firm D call. The V gene lost 4 bases and the J gene lost 0 bases, with 13 bases spanning the gap. Germline V lookup: CDR1 MNHNS, CDR2 SASEGT. The CDR3 loop spans 16 amino acids. The CDR3 nucleotides read TGTGCCAGCAGTGCCCGACTGACGTCCTCCTACAATGAGCAGTTCTTC. Translation gives CASSARLTSSYNEQFF.

The V and J genes are TRBV2 and TRBJ1-2; 11 bases match TRBD1. The V segment lost 11 bases and the J segment 8 bases; nucleotides outside the gene matches: 13. CDR3 length: 14 amino acids. CDR1 and CDR2 from the germline V gene are SNHLY and FYNNEI. In nucleotides, the CDR3 is TGTGCCTCAACCCGCGGACAGGGGGCGAGGGGCTACACCTTC. Translating gives CASTRGQGARGYTF.

The J gene is TRBJ2-3, the V gene TRBV28; D possibly corresponds to TRBD1 (6 bases). V was pared by 6 bases and J by 1 base, with 8 bases between. This CDR3 spans 13 amino acids. Germline CDR1 MDHEN, CDR2 SYDVKM. CDR3 coding DNA: TGTGCCAGCAGCCCAGGGGGCACAGATACGCAGTATTTT. Its protein product is CASSPGGTDTQYF. Variable domain in full (rest from reference TRBV28 and TRBJ2-3): DVKVTQSSRYLVKRTGEKVFLECVQDMDHENMFWYRQDPGLGLRLIYFSYDVKMKEKGDIPEGYSVSREKKERFSLILESASTNQTSMYLCASSPGGTDTQYFGPGTRLTVL.

J is TRBJ2-3 and V is TRBV29-1, with TRBD1 matching 11 bases. The CDR3 spans 14 residues. J was trimmed by 4 bases and V by 7 bases; bases with no gene match: 7. Germline V gene lookup returns CDR1 SQVTM and CDR2 ANQGSEA. The DNA of the CDR3 is TGCAGCGCTGCGCGGACAGGGGGCTCAGATACGCAGTATTTT. Residues: CSAARTGGSDTQYF.

This clone appeared a few times. J is TRBJ1-1 and V is TRBV18, with D perhaps TRBD1 (6 bases). CDR1 and CDR2 (germline): KGHSH, LQKENI. The CDR3 consists of 12 residues. The V gene lost 8 bases and the J gene lost 1 base, with 8 bases spanning the gap. In nucleotides, the CDR3 is TGTGCCAGCCGGACAGCGAACACTGAAGCTTTCTTT. The encoded protein is CASRTANTEAFF.

This clone has only a few counts. The V and J genes are TRBV15 and TRBJ2-1, with a possible D match to TRBD2 (6 bases). V shed 2 bases and J shed 7 bases, with 15 bases lying between them. From germline, CDR1 is LNHNV and CDR2 YYDKDF (reference sequence). This CDR3 comprises 15 residues. The CDR3, as DNA: TGTGCCACCAGCAGACCCCCGGAGGGCGGGAATGAGCAGTTCTTC. Amino acids: CATSRPPEGGNEQFF.

This clone was detected a few times. The CDR3 DNA sequence: TGTGCCAGCAGCCAAGTGCAATCCGGGAACAACCAAGAGACCCAGTACTTC. Its protein product is CASSQVQSGNNQETQYF. The chain couples TRBV14 to TRBJ2-5; weak D call: TRBD2 (5 bases). V lost 1 base and J 0 bases, leaving 15 bases between the germline ends. Germline V gene data show CDR1 as SGHDN and CDR2 as FVKESK. The CDR3 consists of 17 residues.

The chain carries TRBV21-1 and TRBJ2-4; the table's TRBD1 call for D was not verified on the DNA. TRBV21-1 represents a pseudogene. The CDR3 has 14 amino acids. This chain's CDR3 is CASSICRAKNIQYF. CDR3 nucleotides: TGTGCCAGCAGCATTTGCAGGGCCAAAAACATTCAGTACTTC.

The V call is TRBV25-1, the J call TRBJ2-7; D gene uncertain. The CDR3 is 14 amino acids. Trimming left V 8 bases short and J 0 bases short, with 14 bases between. Germline V gene sequence: CDR1 MGHDK, CDR2 SYGVNS. CDR3 residues: CASVPSVNSYEQYF. The CDR3 DNA reads as TGTGCCAGCGTTCCGTCGGTTAACTCCTACGAGCAGTACTTC.

The chain carries TRBV29-1 and TRBJ1-2; 8 bases are a match to TRBD1. Germline V lookup: CDR1 SQVTM, CDR2 ANQGSEA. After removal of 6 bases from V and 6 bases from J, the junction contained 9 bases not matched to a gene. The CDR3 is 13 residues long. CDR3: CSVGQGVLNGYTF. The CDR3 DNA reads as TGCAGCGTCGGACAGGGAGTACTTAATGGCTACACCTTC.

The chain recombines TRBV7-3 with TRBJ2-1; weak D call: TRBD2 (6 bases). This CDR3 has 12 amino acids. Trimming removed 6 bases at V and 6 bases at J, with 9 bases between. In germline, CDR1 is SGHTA, CDR2 FQGTGA. The CDR3 reads CASSTTSNEQFF. CDR3 nucleotide sequence: TGTGCCAGCAGTACGACTAGCAATGAGCAGTTCTTC.

In its sample, this clone was seen a few times. V is TRBV19 and J is TRBJ2-1, with D maybe TRBD2 (6 bases). The germline V gene encodes CDR1 LNHDA and CDR2 SQIVND (reference sequence). Trimming removed 2 bases at V and 3 bases at J, with 14 bases between. CDR3 length: 16 amino acids. CDR3 bases: TGTGCCAGTAGTATAATGGGGGACTCGGTCTACAATGAGCAGTTCTTC. Protein: CASSIMGDSVYNEQFF.

The CDR3: CASRGLGNQPQHF. The CDR3 DNA follows: TGTGCCAGCAGGGGGCTTGGTAATCAGCCCCAGCATTTT. J is TRBJ1-5 and V is TRBV2; a weak D match, TRBD1 (5 bases). Germline-derived CDR1 and CDR2 are SNHLY and FYNNEI. Trimming stripped 6 bases from V and 4 bases from J, with 10 bases between. The CDR3 runs 13 residues.

The rearrangement links TRBV6-5 to TRBJ1-2; 7 positions match TRBD1. Germline assignment: CDR1 MNHEY and CDR2 SVGAGI. The CDR3 extends over 16 amino acids. V gave up 2 bases and J gave up 7 bases; unmatched junction bases: 13. The CDR3 spells CASSYTDRVARRGYTF. CDR3 in DNA: TGTGCCAGCAGTTACACAGACAGGGTCGCACGGCGTGGCTACACCTTC.

The sample holds a few counts of this clone. V is TRBV7-9 and J is TRBJ2-1, with a possible D match to TRBD1 (6 bases). This CDR3 has 15 amino acids. The V gene's germline CDR1 is SEHNR and CDR2 FQNEAQ (reference sequence). V gave up 4 bases and J gave up 4 bases, with 14 bases separating them. The CDR3 spells CASSSQGTLYNEQFF. The CDR3 region has the DNA TGTGCCAGCAGCTCCCAGGGGACCCTTTACAATGAGCAGTTCTTC.

CDR3 amino acids: CASSASQGVRTEAFF. CDR3 sequence (DNA): TGTGCCAGCAGTGCCTCTCAGGGGGTTAGGACTGAAGCTTTCTTT. The chain joins TRBV6-1 to TRBJ1-1, with 7 bases aligning to TRBD1. The CDR3 length is 15 residues. V was clipped by 4 bases and J by 5 bases; unmatched bases: 10. The germline CDR1 and CDR2 sequences are MNHNS and SASEGT.

The J gene is TRBJ2-7, the V gene TRBV5-1, with D perhaps matching TRBD1 (5 bases). V was shortened by 1 base and J by 0 bases, with 20 bases between the two germline ends. Germline lookup yields CDR1 SGHRS and CDR2 YFSETQ. The CDR3 runs 18 residues. CDR3 bases: TGCGCCAGCAGCTTGTTCGGTCAGGGCGAATCCAACTCCTACGAGCAGTACTTC. Translated, it gives CASSLFGQGESNSYEQYF. Full variable domain (outside the CDR3, taken from reference TRBV5-1 and TRBJ2-7): KAGVTQTPRYLIKTRGQQVTLSCSPISGHRSVSWYQQTPGQGLQFLFEYFSETQRNKGNFPGRFSGRQFSNSRSEMNVSTLELGDSALYLCASSLFGQGESNSYEQYFGPGTRLTVT.

The chain couples TRBV25-1 to TRBJ2-4, with TRBD2 matching 9 bases. Germline lookup yields CDR1 MGHDK and CDR2 SYGVNS. CDR3 size: 17 residues. Germline trimming cut 5 bases from V and 0 bases from J; bases unmatched to any gene: 8. The chain's CDR3 is CASSSFSGSLAKNIQYF. The CDR3 region has the DNA TGTGCCAGCAGTAGTTTTAGCGGGAGCTTAGCCAAAAACATTCAGTACTTC. Combining the CDR3 with reference TRBV25-1 and TRBJ2-4 gives the whole variable domain EADIYQTPRYLVIGTGKKITLECSQTMGHDKMYWYQQDPGMELHLIHYSYGVNSTEKGDLSSESTVSRIRTEHFPLTLESARPSHTSQYLCASSSFSGSLAKNIQYFGAGTRLSVL.